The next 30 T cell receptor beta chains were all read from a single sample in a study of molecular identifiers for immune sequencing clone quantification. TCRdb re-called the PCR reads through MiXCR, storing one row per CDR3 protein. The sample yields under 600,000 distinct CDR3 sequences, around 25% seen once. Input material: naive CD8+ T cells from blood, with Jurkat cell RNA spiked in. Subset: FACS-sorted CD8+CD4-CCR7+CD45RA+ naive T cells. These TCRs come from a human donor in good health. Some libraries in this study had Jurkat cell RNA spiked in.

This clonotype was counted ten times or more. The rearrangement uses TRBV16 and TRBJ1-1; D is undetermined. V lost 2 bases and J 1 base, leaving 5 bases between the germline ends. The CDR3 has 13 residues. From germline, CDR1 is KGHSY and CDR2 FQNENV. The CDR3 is CASSQAKNTEAFF. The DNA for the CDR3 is TGTGCCAGCAGCCAAGCCAAGAACACTGAAGCTTTCTTT.

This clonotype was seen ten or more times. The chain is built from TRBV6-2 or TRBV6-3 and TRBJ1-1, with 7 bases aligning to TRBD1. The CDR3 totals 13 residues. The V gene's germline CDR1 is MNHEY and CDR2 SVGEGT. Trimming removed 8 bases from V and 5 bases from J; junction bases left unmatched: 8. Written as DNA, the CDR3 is TGTGCCAGCCTTGCGGTACAGGGGACTGAAGCTTTCTTT. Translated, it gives CASLAVQGTEAFF.

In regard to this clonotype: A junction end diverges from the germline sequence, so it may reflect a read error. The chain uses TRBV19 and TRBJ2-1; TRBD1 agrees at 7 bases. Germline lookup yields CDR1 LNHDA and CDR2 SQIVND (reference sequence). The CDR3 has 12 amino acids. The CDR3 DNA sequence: TGTGCCACGTGGGACAGCTACACTGAGCAGTTCTTC. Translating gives CATWDSYTEQFF. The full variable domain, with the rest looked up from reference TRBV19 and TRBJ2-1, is DGGITQSPKYLFRKEGQNVTLSCEQNLNHDAMYWYRQDPGQGLRLIYYSQIVNDFQKGDIAEGYSVSREKKESFPLTVTSAQKNPTAFYLCATWDSYTEQFFGPGTRLTVL.

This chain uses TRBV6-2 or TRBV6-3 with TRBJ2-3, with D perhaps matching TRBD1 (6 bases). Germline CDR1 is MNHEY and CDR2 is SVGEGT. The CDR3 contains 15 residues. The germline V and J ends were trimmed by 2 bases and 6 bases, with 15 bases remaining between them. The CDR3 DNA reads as TGTGCCAGCAGTTACATTGGGGGCTGGGCGGATACGCAGTATTTT. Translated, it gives CASSYIGGWADTQYF.

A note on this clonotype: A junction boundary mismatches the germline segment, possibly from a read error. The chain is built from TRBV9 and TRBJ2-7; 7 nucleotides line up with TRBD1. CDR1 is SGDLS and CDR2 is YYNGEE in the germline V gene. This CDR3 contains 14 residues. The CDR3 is CVSSVRDSPYEQYF. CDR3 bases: TGTGTCAGCAGCGTCCGGGACAGCCCATACGAGCAGTACTTC.

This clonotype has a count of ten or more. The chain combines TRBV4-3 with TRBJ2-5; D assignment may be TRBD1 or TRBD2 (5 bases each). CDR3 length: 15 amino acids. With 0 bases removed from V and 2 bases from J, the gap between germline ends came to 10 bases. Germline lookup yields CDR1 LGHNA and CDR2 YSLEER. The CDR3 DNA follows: TGCGCCAGCAGCCAAGAGGGACGCCAACAAGAGACCCAGTACTTC. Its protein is CASSQEGRQQETQYF.

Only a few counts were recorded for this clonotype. Here the CDR3 DNA reads TGTGCCAGCAGCGGCAGGGGGGCCTACAATGAGCAGTTCTTC. This gives the protein CASSGRGAYNEQFF. This rearrangement joins TRBV7-9 to TRBJ2-1; the D gene is possibly TRBD1 (7 bases). Trimming removed 5 bases from V and 2 bases from J, with 10 bases in between. Germline CDR1 reads SEHNR; CDR2 reads FQNEAQ (reference sequence). This CDR3 is built from 14 residues.

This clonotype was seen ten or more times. In DNA form, the CDR3 reads TGTGCCAGTAGTATATCAGGTTCTGGGGCCAACGTCCTGACTTTC. This encodes CASSISGSGANVLTF. This rearrangement joins TRBV19 to TRBJ2-6; D unclear. Germline V gives CDR1 LNHDA, CDR2 SQIVND (reference sequence). The CDR3 totals 15 residues. V was clipped by 2 bases and J by 1 base, with 6 bases between them.

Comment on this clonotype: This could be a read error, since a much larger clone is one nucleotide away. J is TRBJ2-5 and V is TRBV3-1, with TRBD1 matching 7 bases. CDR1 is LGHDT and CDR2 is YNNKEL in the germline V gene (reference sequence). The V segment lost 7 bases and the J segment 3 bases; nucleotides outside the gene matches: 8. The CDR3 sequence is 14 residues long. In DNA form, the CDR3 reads TGTGCCAGCAACCCGACAGGGTTGGAAGAGACCCAGTACTTC. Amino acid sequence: CASNPTGLEETQYF.

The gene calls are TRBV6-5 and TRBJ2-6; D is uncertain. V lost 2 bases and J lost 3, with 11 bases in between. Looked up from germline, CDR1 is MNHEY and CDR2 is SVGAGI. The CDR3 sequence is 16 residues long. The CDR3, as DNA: TGTGCCAGCAGTTACGAGACGCACTATGGGGCCAACGTCCTGACTTTC. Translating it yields CASSYETHYGANVLTF.

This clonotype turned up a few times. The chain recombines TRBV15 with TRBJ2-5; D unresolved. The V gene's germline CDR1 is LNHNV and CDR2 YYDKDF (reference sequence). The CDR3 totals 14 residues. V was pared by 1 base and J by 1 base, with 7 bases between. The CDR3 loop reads CATSRGGSQETQYF. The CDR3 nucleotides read TGTGCCACCAGCAGAGGAGGCAGCCAAGAGACCCAGTACTTC.

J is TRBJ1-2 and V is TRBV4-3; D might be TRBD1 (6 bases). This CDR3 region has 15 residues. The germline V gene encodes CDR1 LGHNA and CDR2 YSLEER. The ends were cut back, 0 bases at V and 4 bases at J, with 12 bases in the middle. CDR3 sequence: CASSQDFPDSYGYTF. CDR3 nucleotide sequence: TGCGCCAGCAGCCAAGACTTCCCGGACAGCTATGGCTACACCTTC.

CDR3 coding DNA: TGCGCCAGCAGCCCTGACAGGGCGGCCTACGAGCAGTACTTC. Its protein product is CASSPDRAAYEQYF. J is TRBJ2-7 and V is TRBV4-1, with 7 bases fitting TRBD1. The J segment lost 2 bases and the V segment lost 4 bases, leaving 5 bases of the junction unmatched. This CDR3 spans 14 amino acids. Germline assignment: CDR1 MGHRA and CDR2 YSYEKL.

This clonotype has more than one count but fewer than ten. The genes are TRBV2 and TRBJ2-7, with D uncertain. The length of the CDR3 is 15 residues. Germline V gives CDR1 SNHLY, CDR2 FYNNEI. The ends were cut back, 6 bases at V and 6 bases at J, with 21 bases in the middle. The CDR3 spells CASRTGLGELAEQYF. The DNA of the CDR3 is TGTGCCAGCAGGACTGGGCTAGGTGAACTGGCCGAGCAGTACTTC.

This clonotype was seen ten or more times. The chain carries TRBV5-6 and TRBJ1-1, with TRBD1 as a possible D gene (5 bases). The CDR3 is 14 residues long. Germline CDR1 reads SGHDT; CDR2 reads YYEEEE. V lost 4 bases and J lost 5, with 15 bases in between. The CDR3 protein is CASSPNEGRTEAFF. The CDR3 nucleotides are TGTGCCAGCAGCCCCAACGAGGGGCGAACTGAAGCTTTCTTT.

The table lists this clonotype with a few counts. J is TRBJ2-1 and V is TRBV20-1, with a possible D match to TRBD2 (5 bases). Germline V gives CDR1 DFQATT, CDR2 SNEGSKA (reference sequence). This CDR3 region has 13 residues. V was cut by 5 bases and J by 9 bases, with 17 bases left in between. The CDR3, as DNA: TGCAGTGCTCGCGGAGGCCCGCGTGCTGAGCAGTTCTTC. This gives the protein CSARGGPRAEQFF.

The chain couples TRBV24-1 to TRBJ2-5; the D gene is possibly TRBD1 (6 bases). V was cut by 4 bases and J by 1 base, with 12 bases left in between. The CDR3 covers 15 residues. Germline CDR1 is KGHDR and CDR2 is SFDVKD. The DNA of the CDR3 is TGTGCCACCAGTGACGCCTTGGACAGCCAAGAGACCCAGTACTTC. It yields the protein CATSDALDSQETQYF.

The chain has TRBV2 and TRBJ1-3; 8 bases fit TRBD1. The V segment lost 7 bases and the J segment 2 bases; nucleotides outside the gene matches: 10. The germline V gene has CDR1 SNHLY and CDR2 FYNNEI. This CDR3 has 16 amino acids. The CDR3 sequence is CASNAVGTGTGNTIYF. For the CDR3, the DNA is TGTGCCAGCAACGCAGTGGGGACAGGAACTGGAAACACCATATATTTT.

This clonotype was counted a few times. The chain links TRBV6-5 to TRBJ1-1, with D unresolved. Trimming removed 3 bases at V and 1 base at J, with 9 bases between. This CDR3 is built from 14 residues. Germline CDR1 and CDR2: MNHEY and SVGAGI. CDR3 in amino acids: CASSYSVRNTEAFF. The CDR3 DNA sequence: TGTGCCAGCAGTTATAGCGTGAGGAACACTGAAGCTTTCTTT.

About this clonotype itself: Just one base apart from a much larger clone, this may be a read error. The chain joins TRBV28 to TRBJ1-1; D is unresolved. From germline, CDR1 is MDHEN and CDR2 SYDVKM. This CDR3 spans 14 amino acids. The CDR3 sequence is CASSPSPGSTEAYF. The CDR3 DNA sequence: TGTGCCAGCAGTCCCTCGCCGGGCTCCACTGAAGCTTACTTT.

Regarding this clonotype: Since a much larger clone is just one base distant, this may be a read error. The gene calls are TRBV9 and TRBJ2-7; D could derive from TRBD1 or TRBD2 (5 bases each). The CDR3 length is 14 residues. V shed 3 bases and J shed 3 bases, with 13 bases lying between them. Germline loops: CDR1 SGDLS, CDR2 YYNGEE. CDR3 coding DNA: TGTGCCAGCAGCGGGGGGTTCCAGGACTACGAGCAGTACTTC. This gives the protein CASSGGFQDYEQYF.

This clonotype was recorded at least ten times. The CDR3, as DNA: TGTGCCAGCAGCCCCGCTTCAGGCGTCACTGAAGCTTTCTTT. It codes for CASSPASGVTEAFF. The chain is built from TRBV7-8 and TRBJ1-1; D is unresolved. CDR1 is SGHVS and CDR2 is FQNEAQ in the germline V gene. There are 14 residues in the CDR3. Trimming removed 5 bases at V and 4 bases at J, with 14 bases between.

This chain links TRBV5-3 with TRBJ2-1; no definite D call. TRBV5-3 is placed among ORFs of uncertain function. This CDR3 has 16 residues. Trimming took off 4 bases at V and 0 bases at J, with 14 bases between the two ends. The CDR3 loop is CARSPPQPCSYNEQFF. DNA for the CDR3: TGTGCCAGAAGCCCGCCCCAGCCTTGCTCCTACAATGAGCAGTTCTTC.

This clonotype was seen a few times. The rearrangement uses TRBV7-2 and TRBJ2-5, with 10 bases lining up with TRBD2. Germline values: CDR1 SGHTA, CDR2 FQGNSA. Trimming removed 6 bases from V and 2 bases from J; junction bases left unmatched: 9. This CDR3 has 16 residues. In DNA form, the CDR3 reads TGTGCCAGCAGTTATTACGGGACTAGCGTTCAAGAGACCCAGTACTTC. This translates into CASSYYGTSVQETQYF.

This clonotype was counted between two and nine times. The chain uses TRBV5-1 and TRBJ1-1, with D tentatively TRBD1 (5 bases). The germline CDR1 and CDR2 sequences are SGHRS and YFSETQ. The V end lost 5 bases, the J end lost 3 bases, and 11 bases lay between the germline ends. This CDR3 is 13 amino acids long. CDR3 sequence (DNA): TGCGCCAGCAGGAGGGGAGGATACACTGAAGCTTTCTTT. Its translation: CASRRGGYTEAFF.

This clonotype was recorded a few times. CDR3 residues: CASSWGRYTDTQYF. CDR3 in DNA: TGTGCCAGCAGCTGGGGGCGCTACACAGATACGCAGTATTTT. V is TRBV3-1 and J is TRBJ2-3; maybe TRBD1 (6 bases). The CDR3 covers 14 residues. Trimming took off 5 bases at V and 2 bases at J, with 11 bases between the two ends. Germline lookup yields CDR1 LGHDT and CDR2 YNNKEL (reference sequence).

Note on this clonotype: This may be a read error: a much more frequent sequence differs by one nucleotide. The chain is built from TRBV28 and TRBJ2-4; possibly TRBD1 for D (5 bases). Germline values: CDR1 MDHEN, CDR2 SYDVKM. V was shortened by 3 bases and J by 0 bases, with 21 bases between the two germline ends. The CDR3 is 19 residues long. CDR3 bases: TGTGCCAGCAGTTTCTCTTATTATGCGACAGCTTTAGCCAAAAACATTCAGTACTTC. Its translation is CASSFSYYATALAKNIQYF.

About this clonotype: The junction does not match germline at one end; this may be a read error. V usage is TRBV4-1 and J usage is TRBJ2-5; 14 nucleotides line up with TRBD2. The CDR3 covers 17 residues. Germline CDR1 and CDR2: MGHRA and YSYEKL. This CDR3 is CASSQTPGLAGAENQYF. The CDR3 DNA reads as TGCGCCAGCAGCCAGACACCGGGACTAGCGGGGGCAGAGAACCAGTACTTC.

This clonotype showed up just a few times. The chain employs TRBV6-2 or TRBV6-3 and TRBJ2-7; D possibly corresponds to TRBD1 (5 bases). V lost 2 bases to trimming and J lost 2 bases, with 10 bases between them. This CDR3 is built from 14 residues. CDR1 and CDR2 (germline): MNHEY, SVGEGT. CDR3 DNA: TGTGCCAGCAGTTACCCTCCAGGGACCTACGAGCAGTACTTC. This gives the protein CASSYPPGTYEQYF.

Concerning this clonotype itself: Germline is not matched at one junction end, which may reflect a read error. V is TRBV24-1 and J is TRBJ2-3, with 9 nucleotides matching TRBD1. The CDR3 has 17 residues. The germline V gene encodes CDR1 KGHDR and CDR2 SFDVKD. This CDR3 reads CATSDFTGQGITDTQNF. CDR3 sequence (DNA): TGTGCCACCAGTGATTTCACCGGACAGGGGATCACAGATACGCAGAATTTT.